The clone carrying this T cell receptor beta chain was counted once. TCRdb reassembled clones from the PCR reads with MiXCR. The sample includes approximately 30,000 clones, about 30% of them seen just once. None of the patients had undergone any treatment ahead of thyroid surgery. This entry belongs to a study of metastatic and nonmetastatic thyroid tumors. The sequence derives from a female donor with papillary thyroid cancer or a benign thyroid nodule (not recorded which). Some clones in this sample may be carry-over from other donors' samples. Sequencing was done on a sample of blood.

CDR3 nucleotides: TGTGCCAGCAGCTTAGGACAGTTAAGAGGCGAGCAGTACTTC. Its protein product is CASSLGQLRGEQYF. The J gene is TRBJ2-7, the V gene TRBV11-2; D perhaps matches TRBD1 (5 bases). Deletions cut 1 base from V and 6 bases from J, with 13 bases between. The CDR3 loop spans 14 amino acids. Germline CDR1 and CDR2: SGHAT and FQNNGV.